Detailed here is one T cell receptor beta chain. The method was immunoSEQ multiplex PCR; TCRdb's version includes in-frame clones alone and lacks a portion of them. Of 160,000 or so clones in the sample, about 94% are singletons; the top ten hold roughly 0.7%. Germline V CDR1 and CDR2: SGHRS, YFSETQ. The V and J ends lost 4 bases and 0 bases respectively, with 17 bases between them. The CDR3 sequence is 16 residues long. This entry comes from a study of control samples from healthy donors and cancer patients. Sequencing input: blood. This chain links TRBV5-1 with TRBJ2-7, with a possible D match to TRBD2 (7 bases). The origin of this receptor is a young woman in good health. CDR3 region: CASSRGGGPSSYEQYF. The CDR3 region has the DNA TGCGCCAGCAGCCGCGGCGGGGGCCCGAGCTCCTACGAGCAGTACTTC.